What follows are 18 T cell receptor beta chains derived from one specimen sequenced in a study of cytomegalovirus exposure and HLA in healthy donors. PCR was performed using 60 Vbeta and 13 Jbeta primers. Profiled with immunoSEQ multiplex PCR; TCRdb holds only in-frame clones, not every one. The top ten clones hold under 3% of a sample with about 130,000 clones, 82% of them seen once. The sequenced sample consisted of PBMCs. These receptors were collected from a boy aged 2 to 10 in good health and CMV-seronegative.

The chain is built from TRBV6-4 and TRBJ1-2, with a tentative D call TRBD1 (5 bases). CDR1 MRHNA and CDR2 SNTAGT come from the germline V gene. The CDR3 runs to 13 residues. V shed 0 bases and J shed 8 bases, with 10 bases lying between them. Written as DNA, the CDR3 is TGTGCCAGCAGTGACTCATCAGGGCGCGGCTACACCTTC. Its translation: CASSDSSGRGYTF.

To note about this clone: Other nucleotide sequences from this sample produce the same CDR3. The chain employs TRBV19 and TRBJ1-3; no reliable D call. V lost 3 bases and J 7 bases, leaving 10 bases between the germline ends. Looked up from germline, CDR1 is LNHDA and CDR2 is SQIVND (reference sequence). This CDR3 region has 13 residues. CDR3 nucleotide sequence: TGTGCCAGTAGTATTTCGTCTTTTAACACCATATATTTT. Translating it yields CASSISSFNTIYF. Drawing the rest from reference TRBV19 and TRBJ1-3, the complete variable domain is DGGITQSPKYLFRKEGQNVTLSCEQNLNHDAMYWYRQDPGQGLRLIYYSQIVNDFQKGDIAEGYSVSREKKESFPLTVTSAQKNPTAFYLCASSISSFNTIYFGEGSWLTVV.

This sequence joins TRBV7-8 and TRBJ1-4; 7 nucleotides align to TRBD1. J was trimmed by 8 bases and V by 1 base; bases with no gene match: 4. Germline V gene data show CDR1 as SGHVS and CDR2 as FQNEAQ. The CDR3 covers 14 residues. CDR3 in amino acids: CASSLDLDREKLFF. In DNA, the CDR3 is TGTGCCAGCAGCTTAGATCTGGACAGGGAAAAACTGTTTTTT.

The V and J genes are TRBV7-2 and TRBJ1-2; the match to TRBD1 covers 8 bases. With V trimmed by 2 bases and J by 3 bases, 2 bases remained unmatched. The CDR3 spans 14 residues. Germline V gives CDR1 SGHTA, CDR2 FQGNSA. CDR3 DNA sequence: TGTGCCAGCAGCTTAAAGACAGGGGACTATGGCTACACCTTC. Its translation is CASSLKTGDYGYTF.

The chain carries TRBV19 and TRBJ1-1; D might be TRBD1 (6 bases). The CDR3 is made up of 14 amino acids. Germline V gives CDR1 LNHDA, CDR2 SQIVND (reference sequence). Deletions cut 3 bases from V and 7 bases from J, with 15 bases between. In nucleotides, the CDR3 is TGTGCCAGTAGTATTCCCCAGGGGATGAGTGAAGCTTTCTTT. Protein sequence: CASSIPQGMSEAFF.

The sample holds one count of this clone. The chain couples TRBV6-6 to TRBJ1-1; D perhaps matches TRBD1 (6 bases). The CDR3 consists of 13 residues. CDR1 and CDR2 from the germline V gene are MNHNY and SVGAGI (reference sequence). The V end was cut by 4 bases, the J end by 2 bases, with 8 bases between. CDR3 region: CASSSQGNTEAFF. The CDR3 DNA is TGTGCCAGCAGTTCACAGGGAAACACTGAAGCTTTCTTT.

The V and J genes are TRBV9 and TRBJ1-6, with 8 bases identical to TRBD1. Trimming took 4 bases from V and 7 from J; bases not matched to a gene: 7. This CDR3 spans 15 amino acids. Germline V gene data show CDR1 as SGDLS and CDR2 as YYNGEE. CDR3 loop: CASSPGQGGNSPLHF. Written as DNA, the CDR3 is TGTGCCAGCAGCCCAGGACAGGGTGGCAATTCACCCCTCCACTTT.

In DNA, the CDR3 is TGTGCCAGCAGCTCCCCGCGCGGCCCCCTCCACTTT. Translation: CASSSPRGPLHF. The V gene is TRBV7-3, the J gene TRBJ1-6; D not resolved. This CDR3 has 12 amino acids. Deletions cut 4 bases from V and 13 bases from J, with 11 bases between. CDR1 is SGHTA and CDR2 is FQGTGA in the germline V gene.

This clone has only a few counts. The J gene is TRBJ1-1, the V gene TRBV5-1; 9 bases are a match to TRBD1. The V gene's germline CDR1 is SGHRS and CDR2 YFSETQ. The CDR3 runs 18 residues. J was trimmed by 4 bases and V by 0 bases; bases with no gene match: 13. CDR3 residues: CASSLAGQGSLLGTEAFF. Written as DNA, the CDR3 is TGCGCCAGCAGCTTGGCGGGACAGGGTTCCCTCTTGGGCACTGAAGCTTTCTTT.

This chain joins TRBV7-9 and TRBJ1-1, with D maybe TRBD1 (5 bases). V was clipped by 4 bases and J by 9 bases, with 12 bases between them. Germline assignment: CDR1 SEHNR and CDR2 FQNEAQ (reference sequence). The CDR3 totals 12 residues. CDR3 DNA: TGTGCCAGCAGCTCCGACAGTGTTAAAGCTTTCTTT. Protein: CASSSDSVKAFF.

The genes are TRBV5-4 and TRBJ1-1, with D possibly being TRBD1 (6 bases). CDR3 length equals 13 residues. The V gene lost 0 bases and the J gene lost 5 bases, with 8 bases spanning the gap. Germline V gene sequence: CDR1 SGHNT, CDR2 YYREEE (reference sequence). DNA for the CDR3: TGTGCCAGCAGCTTGGGACAGGTTACTGAAGCTTTCTTT. It codes for CASSLGQVTEAFF.

The chain employs TRBV5-1 and TRBJ2-3, with a possible D match to TRBD1 (7 bases). Per germline, CDR1 SGHRS and CDR2 YFSETQ. The CDR3 is 15 amino acids. The V gene lost 1 base and the J gene lost 2 bases, with 11 bases spanning the gap. Here the CDR3 reads CASSLSGGFTDTQYF. Here the CDR3 DNA reads TGCGCCAGCAGCTTGTCAGGGGGGTTCACAGATACGCAGTATTTT.

This chain links TRBV7-2 with TRBJ2-1; D gene ambiguous. Germline V gives CDR1 SGHTA, CDR2 FQGNSA. This CDR3 is built from 15 residues. The V end lost 1 base, the J end lost 0 bases, and 7 bases lay between the germline ends. CDR3 protein: CASSLGGLSYNEQFF. The CDR3 DNA reads TGTGCCAGCAGCTTAGGAGGCCTCTCCTACAATGAGCAGTTCTTC.

The rearrangement uses TRBV5-1 and TRBJ1-4; no clear D gene. The CDR3 extends over 14 amino acids. Looked up from germline, CDR1 is SGHRS and CDR2 is YFSETQ. Deletions cut 1 base from V and 0 bases from J, with 4 bases between. CDR3 sequence reads: CASSLFATNEKLFF. The CDR3 DNA is TGCGCCAGCAGCTTGTTCGCAACTAATGAAAAACTGTTTTTT. The whole variable domain, remainder taken from reference TRBV5-1 and TRBJ1-4, is KAGVTQTPRYLIKTRGQQVTLSCSPISGHRSVSWYQQTPGQGLQFLFEYFSETQRNKGNFPGRFSGRQFSNSRSEMNVSTLELGDSALYLCASSLFATNEKLFFGSGTQLSVL.

The chain employs TRBV27 and TRBJ1-1, with no clear D. V dropped 2 bases and J dropped 7 bases, with 17 bases sitting between them. Germline V gives CDR1 MNHEY, CDR2 SMNVEV (reference sequence). This CDR3 spans 15 amino acids. The CDR3 here is CASSLSGPDESEAFF. The CDR3 DNA follows: TGTGCCAGCAGTTTAAGCGGGCCCGATGAGAGTGAAGCTTTCTTT.

DNA of the CDR3: TGTGCCAGCAGCCCCCTAAGGTCCGAGACAAGGCAATATGGCTACACCTTC. It encodes CASSPLRSETRQYGYTF. The chain employs TRBV11-2 and TRBJ1-2; no firm D call. This CDR3 has 17 residues. Germline CDR1 and CDR2: SGHAT and FQNNGV. V was shortened by 5 bases and J by 5 bases, with 24 bases between the two germline ends.

In its sample, this clone was seen a few times. This chain uses TRBV4-1 with TRBJ2-3, with D tentatively TRBD2 (6 bases). Germline CDR1 and CDR2: MGHRA and YSYEKL. The CDR3 totals 17 residues. V was cut by 1 base and J by 0 bases, with 14 bases left in between. The CDR3 region has the DNA TGCGCCAGCAGCCAAGGGCCTCGGGGGAGTAGCACAGATACGCAGTATTTT. Protein sequence: CASSQGPRGSSTDTQYF.

The V and J genes are TRBV7-9 and TRBJ1-2, with TRBD1 matching 10 bases. CDR1 is SEHNR, CDR2 FQNEAQ, per germline (reference sequence). With V trimmed by 3 bases and J by 6 bases, 13 bases remained unmatched. There are 17 residues in the CDR3. The CDR3 sequence: CASSFFIPRQGAHGYTF. Here the CDR3 DNA reads TGTGCCAGCAGCTTTTTTATCCCGAGACAGGGGGCCCATGGCTACACCTTC. Supplemented by reference TRBV7-9 and TRBJ1-2, the full variable domain reads DTGVSQNPRHKITKRGQNVTFRCDPISEHNRLYWYRQTLGQGPEFLTYFQNEAQLEKSRLLSDRFSAERPKGSFSTLEIQRTEQGDSAMYLCASSFFIPRQGAHGYTFGSGTRLTVV.